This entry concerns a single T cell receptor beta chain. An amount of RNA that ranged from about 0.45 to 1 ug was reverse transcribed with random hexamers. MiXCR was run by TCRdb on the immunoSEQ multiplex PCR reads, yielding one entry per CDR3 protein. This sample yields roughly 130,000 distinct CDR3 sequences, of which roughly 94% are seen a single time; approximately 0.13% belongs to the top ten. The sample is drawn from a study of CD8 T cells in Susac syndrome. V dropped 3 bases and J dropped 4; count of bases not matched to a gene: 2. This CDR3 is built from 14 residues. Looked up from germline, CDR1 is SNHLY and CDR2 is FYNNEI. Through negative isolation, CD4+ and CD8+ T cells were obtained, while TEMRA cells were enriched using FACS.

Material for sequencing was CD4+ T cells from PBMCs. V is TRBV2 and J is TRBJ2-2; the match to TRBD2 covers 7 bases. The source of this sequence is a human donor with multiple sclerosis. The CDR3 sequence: CASSETSRTGELFF. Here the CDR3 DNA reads TGTGCCAGCAGTGAGACTAGCCGCACCGGGGAGCTGTTTTTT.